This TCR beta chain was documented in a study of cytomegalovirus exposure and HLA in healthy donors. The PCR ran on 60 Vbeta and 13 Jbeta primers. Authors' methods: The authors later counted approximately 80 million unique TCR beta chains, 9.5 million to 11 million of them shared. Some clones are missing from TCRdb's copy, which holds only in-frame ones; the method was immunoSEQ multiplex PCR. For V, J and clone size, that table is used; D and trimming come from the DNA. The sample lists around 220,000 clones; 65% to 90% were seen once. This clone was counted between two and nine times. Its antigen is undetermined. Points from the study as a whole: There were a few CMV-associated chains whose specificity for CMV antigens was confirmed in vitro.

The sample comprised PBMCs. This clonotype originated in a girl under 18 in good health and CMV-seronegative.

In DNA form, the CDR3 reads TGCAGTGCTAGAGTGCGGGGTGGCTACACCTTC. Amino acid sequence: CSARVRGGYTF. The chain has TRBV20-1 and TRBJ1-2; the D is unclear. This CDR3 has 11 amino acids. The V end lost 1 base, the J end lost 7 bases, and 7 bases lay between the germline ends. Looked up from germline, CDR1 is DFQATT and CDR2 is SNEGSKA (reference sequence).